The 18 T cell receptor beta chains given below trace back to one sample, sequenced in a study of identifying expanded T cells in peripheral blood. Clones were read by immunoSEQ multiplex PCR, and TCRdb kept only the in-frame ones, dropping some. Of about 84,000 clones listed, 86% were seen once; the top ten hold around 5.6%. What was sequenced was blood. Receptors originate from a person aged 18 to 70 in good health.

J is TRBJ1-2 and V is TRBV6-5; the D is unclear. V was shortened by 3 bases and J by 3 bases, with 11 bases between the two germline ends. The CDR3 covers 14 residues. CDR1 and CDR2 (germline): MNHEY, SVGAGI. The CDR3 reads CASSYSGLDYGYTF. The CDR3, as DNA: TGTGCCAGCAGTTATTCAGGCCTAGACTATGGCTACACCTTC.

This clone was found once. The V call is TRBV6-5, the J call TRBJ1-1, with a possible D match to TRBD1 (6 bases). Trimming shortened V by 5 bases and J by 3 bases, and 13 bases separated the two germline ends. This CDR3 contains 14 residues. The germline V gene encodes CDR1 MNHEY and CDR2 SVGAGI. The CDR3 spells CASSARGWDTEAFF. The CDR3 region has the DNA TGTGCCAGCAGTGCCAGGGGTTGGGACACTGAAGCTTTCTTT.

The chain is built from TRBV11-2 and TRBJ2-7; 7 positions agree with TRBD2. V lost 5 bases and J lost 3; bases outside the gene matches: 10. Germline V gene lookup returns CDR1 SGHAT and CDR2 FQNNGV. CDR3 size: 15 residues. Here the CDR3 DNA reads TGTGCCAGCAGCCTACTCGAAGGCGGGAGCTACGAGCAGTACTTC. This gives the protein CASSLLEGGSYEQYF.

As DNA, the CDR3 is TGTGCCAGCAGCATCTCTTCTTCAGGGGGCTCTGGTGAAGCTTTCTTT. Residues: CASSISSSGGSGEAFF. The chain couples TRBV7-2 to TRBJ1-1, with TRBD1 matching over 8 bases. The CDR3 is 16 amino acids. After removal of 5 bases from V and 7 bases from J, the junction contained 15 bases not matched to a gene. Germline CDR1 and CDR2: SGHTA and FQGNSA.

This clone has a single count. This chain links TRBV19 with TRBJ2-2; D is uncertain. Germline V gives CDR1 LNHDA, CDR2 SQIVND (reference sequence). V lost 4 bases and J 1 base, leaving 13 bases between the germline ends. This CDR3 contains 16 residues. The DNA for the CDR3 is TGTGCCAGTAGTACCGATCGCCTACAGAACACCGGGGAGCTGTTTTTT. It encodes CASSTDRLQNTGELFF.

A remark on this clone: The junction and the germline gene differ at one end; a read error may be behind it. This sample includes further DNA sequences coding for the same CDR3. The gene calls are TRBV30 and TRBJ2-7, with a weak D call TRBD1 (5 bases). The CDR3 has 15 amino acids. The germline V gene has CDR1 GTSNPN and CDR2 SVGIG (reference sequence). CDR3 coding DNA: TGTGCCTGGAAGCCCTCCGACCAAATAAGGGGCGAGCAGTACTTT. Its translation: CAWKPSDQIRGEQYF.

For this clone: A read error may account for a junction end that differs from germline. The V call is TRBV18, the J call TRBJ1-3, with D unresolved. From germline, CDR1 is KGHSH and CDR2 LQKENI. The CDR3 is 15 amino acids. The CDR3: CASLPGAHSGNTIYF. In nucleotides, the CDR3 is TGTGCCAGCTTACCAGGAGCCCACTCTGGAAACACCATATATTTT.

V usage is TRBV2 and J usage is TRBJ2-3, with TRBD1 identical over 7 bases. The CDR3 totals 14 residues. Losses at the gene ends were 4 bases for V and 2 bases for J; bases not matched to a gene: 3. Germline V lookup: CDR1 SNHLY, CDR2 FYNNEI. The CDR3 loop reads CASSATGATDTQYF. As DNA, the CDR3 is TGTGCCAGCAGTGCTACAGGGGCCACAGATACGCAGTATTTT.

The V call is TRBV6-1, the J call TRBJ1-1, with 7 bases matching TRBD1. The CDR3 contains 13 residues. Unmatched junction bases numbered 7, after V lost 8 bases and J lost 4 bases. Germline assignment: CDR1 MNHNS and CDR2 SASEGT. CDR3 sequence (DNA): TGTGCCAGCGAAACAGGGGCGGGCACTGAAGCTTTCTTT. This gives the protein CASETGAGTEAFF.

The V gene is TRBV11-2, the J gene TRBJ2-7, with TRBD1 matching 8 bases. Per the germline V gene, CDR1 is SGHAT and CDR2 is FQNNGV. The V and J ends lost 3 bases and 9 bases, in that order; junction bases with no gene match: 13. CDR3 length: 15 amino acids. CDR3 loop: CASSLGAGTGVRQYF. CDR3 in DNA: TGTGCCAGCAGCTTGGGCGCCGGGACAGGTGTTCGGCAGTACTTC. The whole variable domain, remainder taken from reference TRBV11-2 and TRBJ2-7, is EAGVAQSPRYKIIEKRQSVAFWCNPISGHATLYWYQQILGQGPKLLIQFQNNGVVDDSQLPKDRFSAERLKGVDSTLKIQPAKLEDSAVYLCASSLGAGTGVRQYFGPGTRLTVT.

This CDR3 reads CASSGQGLAGVHEQYF. The CDR3, as DNA: TGTGCCAGCAGCGGACAAGGACTAGCGGGGGTTCACGAGCAGTACTTC. V gene TRBV13 combines with J gene TRBJ2-7; 13 bases match TRBD2. Germline CDR1 reads PRHDT; CDR2 reads FYEKMQ (reference sequence). V trimming: 5 bases; J trimming: 5 bases; junction bases outside the gene matches: 9. The CDR3 has 16 residues.

In nucleotides, the CDR3 is TGTGCCTCGGGGGAGACTCCTGCCTACGAGCAGTACTTC. Encoded protein: CASGETPAYEQYF. This chain links TRBV7-2 with TRBJ2-7; tentatively, D is TRBD2 (6 bases). CDR3 length equals 13 residues. The V gene's germline CDR1 is SGHTA and CDR2 FQGNSA. Between the trimmed V and J ends, which lost 11 bases and 2 bases, there was a span of 16 bases.

This clone was counted a single time. V and J are TRBV2 and TRBJ2-7; 7 bases map to TRBD2. Per germline, CDR1 SNHLY and CDR2 FYNNEI. The CDR3 has 12 residues. The V segment lost 10 bases and the J segment 6 bases; nucleotides outside the gene matches: 9. In DNA form, the CDR3 reads TGTGCCATCCGGTGGGAGGGCGGCGAGCAGTACTTC. Translation gives CAIRWEGGEQYF. The whole variable domain, remainder taken from reference TRBV2 and TRBJ2-7, is EPEVTQTPSHQVTQMGQEVILRCVPISNHLYFYWYRQILGQKVEFLVSFYNNEISEKSEIFDDQFSVERPDGSNFTLKIRSTKLEDSAMYFCAIRWEGGEQYFGPGTRLTVT.

V gene TRBV5-1 combines with J gene TRBJ1-2; D unresolved. Germline CDR1 and CDR2: SGHRS and YFSETQ. This CDR3 is 16 amino acids long. With 3 bases removed from V and 4 bases from J, the gap between germline ends came to 19 bases. CDR3 amino acids: CASSSFLLRRGYGYTF. The CDR3 DNA is TGCGCCAGCAGCTCCTTTCTCCTCAGGCGGGGCTATGGCTACACCTTC.

The chain employs TRBV5-5 and TRBJ2-3, with D hard to call. The CDR3 loop spans 14 amino acids. CDR1 and CDR2 from the germline V gene are SGHKS and YYEKEE (reference sequence). Trimming removed 4 bases at V and 2 bases at J, with 11 bases between. This chain's CDR3 is CASSVGPNTDTQYF. In DNA form, the CDR3 reads TGTGCCAGCAGCGTCGGGCCGAACACAGATACGCAGTATTTT.

The rearrangement links TRBV29-1 to TRBJ2-7, with 9 nucleotides matching TRBD1. CDR1 and CDR2 (germline): SQVTM, ANQGSEA. This CDR3 has 17 residues. V lost 4 bases, J lost 3 bases, and 16 bases stayed unmatched. CDR3 in DNA: TGCAGCGTTGGCGGCTCGGACAGGGGCCGGGCGAACTACGAGCAGTACTTC. Translation gives CSVGGSDRGRANYEQYF.

This clone was picked up one time. This chain uses TRBV11-2 with TRBJ2-5; tentatively, D is TRBD1 or TRBD2 (5 bases each). V was shortened by 4 bases and J by 2 bases, with 8 bases between the two germline ends. Germline CDR1 reads SGHAT; CDR2 reads FQNNGV. The CDR3 extends over 13 amino acids. The CDR3: CASSWGIQETQYF. The CDR3, as DNA: TGTGCCAGCAGCTGGGGGATACAAGAGACCCAGTACTTC.

The chain combines TRBV27 with TRBJ2-7, with D perhaps matching TRBD1 (5 bases). The germline gives CDR1 MNHEY, CDR2 SMNVEV (reference sequence). V shed 5 bases and J shed 0 bases, with 11 bases lying between them. The CDR3 covers 14 residues. Written as DNA, the CDR3 is TGTGCCAGCAGTGAGACAGCCAGCTCCTACGAGCAGTACTTC. It encodes CASSETASSYEQYF.